This T cell receptor (beta chain) stems from a study of cytomegalovirus exposure and HLA in healthy donors. Study details: Among 150 million to 200 million T cells, an earlier analysis found roughly 100 million unique TCR beta sequences. Study-wide points: The study put 150 or so TCR beta chains on its list as cytomegalovirus-associated. Previous analysis showed most TCR beta V segments were productive about 87% or about 30% of the time.

Germline values: CDR1 LNHDA, CDR2 SQIVND (reference sequence). The V and J ends lost 8 bases and 2 bases, in that order; junction bases with no gene match: 11. The CDR3 is 15 amino acids. 13 Jbeta primers and 60 Vbeta primers were used for the PCR. As processed by the authors: Unique TCR beta chains totaled 80 million to 100 million in a later count, with around 12 million of them shared. Using immunoSEQ multiplex PCR, the repertoire was profiled, and TCRdb retains in-frame clones only, with some absent. From that table come the V and J calls and clone size; the DNA was used to work out D and trimming. In the table there are 150,000 or so clones, around 78% of which are singletons. On this clone: Its antigen is unidentified.

The TCR sequence derives from a woman aged 40 to 50 in good health and CMV-seronegative. The sample taken for sequencing was PBMCs. The rearrangement uses TRBV19 and TRBJ2-7; 8 bases agree with TRBD1. Here the CDR3 DNA reads TGTGCCAGTTCAGGGGGCGTAGGTGGGGCCTACGAGCAGTACTTC. Amino acid sequence: CASSGGVGGAYEQYF.